This entry features one TCR beta chain sequence. Its antigen is not identified. These data are taken from a study of T cells after yellow fever vaccination. TCRdb re-derived calls from the 5' RACE reads in MiXCR, one entry per CDR3 protein. The table lists approximately 180,000 distinct CDR3 sequences, approximately 6.2% of them singletons, with just under 3% in the top ten. The germline V gene has CDR1 MNHEY and CDR2 SVGAGI. The CDR3 is made up of 15 amino acids. V was clipped by 0 bases and J by 4 bases; unmatched bases: 6. General study findings and limits: Once the booster was given, most primary-vaccination clones reappeared, at approximately 97% for CD4 and 85% to 90% for CD8.

The chain combines TRBV6-5 with TRBJ2-7; TRBD2 matches 7 bases. The specimen was CD4+ T cells sorted from PBMCs, collected on the day of the first yellow fever vaccination. This TCR came from a man in his late teens or twenties who received the YFV17D yellow fever vaccine. CDR3 coding DNA: TGTGCCAGCAGTTACTCACCAGCGGGGATATACGAGCAGTACTTC. Translated: CASSYSPAGIYEQYF.